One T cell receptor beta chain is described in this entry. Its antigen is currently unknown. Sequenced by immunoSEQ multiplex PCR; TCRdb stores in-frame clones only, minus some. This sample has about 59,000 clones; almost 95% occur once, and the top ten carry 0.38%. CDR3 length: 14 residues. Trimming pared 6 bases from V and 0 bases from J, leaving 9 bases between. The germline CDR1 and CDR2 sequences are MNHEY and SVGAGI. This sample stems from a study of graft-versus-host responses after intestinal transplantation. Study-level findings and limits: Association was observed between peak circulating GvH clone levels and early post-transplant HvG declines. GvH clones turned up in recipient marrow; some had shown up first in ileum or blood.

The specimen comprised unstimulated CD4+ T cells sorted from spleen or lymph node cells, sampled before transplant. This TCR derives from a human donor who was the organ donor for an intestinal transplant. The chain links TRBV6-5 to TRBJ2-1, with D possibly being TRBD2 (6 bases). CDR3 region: CASREGSSYNEQFF. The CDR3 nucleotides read TGTGCCAGCAGGGAGGGGAGCTCCTACAATGAGCAGTTCTTC.